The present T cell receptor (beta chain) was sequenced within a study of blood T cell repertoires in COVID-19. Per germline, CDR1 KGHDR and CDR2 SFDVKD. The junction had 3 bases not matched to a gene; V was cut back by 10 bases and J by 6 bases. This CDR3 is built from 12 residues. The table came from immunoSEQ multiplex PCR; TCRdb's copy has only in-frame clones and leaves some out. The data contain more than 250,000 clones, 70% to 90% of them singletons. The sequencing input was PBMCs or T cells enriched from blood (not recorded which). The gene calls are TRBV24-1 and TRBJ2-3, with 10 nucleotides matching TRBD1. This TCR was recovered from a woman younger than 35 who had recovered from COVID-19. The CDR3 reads CATTTGGDTQYF. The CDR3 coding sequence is TGTGCCACGACGACAGGGGGCGATACGCAGTATTTT.